The entry below gives a single TCR beta chain sequence along with its context. TCRdb fed the 5' RACE reads into MiXCR, producing one record per CDR3 protein. The table shows about 96,000 distinct CDR3 sequences, with under 20% occurring only once. CDR3 length: 14 residues. The entry originates in a study of T cells of healthy individuals. The sequence came from a human donor in good health. This sequence joins TRBV21-1 and TRBJ2-5; the table gives TRBD2 as D, unverified against the DNA. TRBV21-1 is tagged as a pseudogene. CDR3 region: CASSQGTSQETQYF. CDR3 nucleotides: TGTGCCAGCAGCCAAGGGACTAGCCAAGAGACCCAGTACTTC.